A single count supports the clone carrying this TCR beta chain. Living in 20 to 30 US areas, the participants were between roughly 18 and 90 years of age. The method was immunoSEQ multiplex PCR; TCRdb's version includes in-frame clones alone and lacks a portion of them. The sample has about 46,000 clones, 70% to 90% seen once. The data were taken from a study of blood T cell repertoires in COVID-19. V lost 8 bases, J lost 0 bases, and 11 bases stayed unmatched. The CDR3 has 16 amino acids. CDR1 MDHEN and CDR2 SYDVKM come from the germline V gene. This chain uses TRBV28 with TRBJ1-2; 8 nucleotides match TRBD1. The TCR comes from a woman in her forties or fifties who had recovered from COVID-19. What was sequenced was PBMCs or T cells enriched from blood (not recorded which). CDR3 amino acids: CASCQDRGAPNYGYTF. CDR3 DNA sequence: TGTGCCAGCTGTCAAGACAGGGGCGCCCCTAACTATGGCTACACCTTC.